The 9 T cell receptor beta chains given below trace back to one sample, sequenced in a study of identifying expanded T cells in peripheral blood. TCRdb's copy holds only in-frame clones and misses some; the assay was immunoSEQ multiplex PCR. The sample records under 70,000 clones, around 87% being singletons. What was sequenced was blood. The receptors were gathered from a person aged 18-69 years in good health.

The V call is TRBV5-4, the J call TRBJ2-2, with 7 bases matching TRBD2. Germline lookup yields CDR1 SGHNT and CDR2 YYREEE (reference sequence). Unmatched junction bases numbered 8, after V lost 2 bases and J lost 7 bases. This CDR3 spans 15 amino acids. CDR3 bases: TGTGCCAGCAGCTTAATGGCGGGAGCTGGCGGGGAGCTGTTTTTT. Amino acid sequence: CASSLMAGAGGELFF.

The table lists this clone with a few counts. This same CDR3 is encoded by further DNA sequences in the sample. The V and J genes are TRBV5-1 and TRBJ1-4; TRBD1 matches at 9 bases. CDR3 size: 14 residues. Trimming at V came to 2 bases and at J to 5 bases, leaving 1 base not matched to a gene. Per germline, CDR1 SGHRS and CDR2 YFSETQ. The CDR3 region is CASSLGTGNEKLFF. Here the CDR3 DNA reads TGCGCCAGCAGCTTAGGGACAGGGAATGAAAAACTGTTTTTT.

V gene TRBV7-9 combines with J gene TRBJ2-7; TRBD1 agrees at 7 bases. The CDR3 length is 12 residues. Germline-derived CDR1 and CDR2 are SEHNR and FQNEAQ (reference sequence). J lost 6 bases, V lost 6 bases, and 5 bases had no gene match. This CDR3 reads CASSSDRVEQYF. The CDR3, as DNA: TGTGCCAGCAGTTCTGACAGGGTCGAGCAGTACTTC. The full variable domain, rest sourced from reference TRBV7-9 and TRBJ2-7, is DTGVSQNPRHKITKRGQNVTFRCDPISEHNRLYWYRQTLGQGPEFLTYFQNEAQLEKSRLLSDRFSAERPKGSFSTLEIQRTEQGDSAMYLCASSSDRVEQYFGPGTRLTVT.

Only one count was recorded for this clone. This sequence joins TRBV11-2 and TRBJ2-7; D perhaps matches TRBD1 (6 bases). The germline CDR1 and CDR2 sequences are SGHAT and FQNNGV. V dropped 1 base and J dropped 1 base, with 11 bases sitting between them. The CDR3 consists of 15 residues. CDR3 in DNA: TGTGCCAGCAGCTTAGCCCCGGACAGTTCCTACGAGCAGTACTTC. This gives the protein CASSLAPDSSYEQYF.

Concerning this clone: The CDR3 ends on some other residue instead of the conserved phenylalanine or tryptophan, so this is likely a read error. The DNA is left out, because the CDR3 cannot be placed on it with certainty; the CDR3 is given as TCRdb lists it. The chain combines TRBV30 with TRBJ1-2; the D call of TRBD1 is as the table states it, not checked on the DNA. Germline loops: CDR1 GTSNPN, CDR2 SVGIG (reference sequence). The CDR3 spans 17 amino acids, including both terminal residues. The CDR3 spells CAWSEKNRVTFTLNLRL.

The chain carries TRBV6-5 and TRBJ2-5, with 8 bases matching TRBD1. Germline V CDR1 and CDR2: MNHEY, SVGAGI. This CDR3 has 15 residues. V was clipped by 4 bases and J by 2 bases; unmatched bases: 6. CDR3 region: CASSFRQGRQETQYF. The DNA of the CDR3 is TGTGCCAGCAGTTTTCGACAGGGGAGACAAGAGACCCAGTACTTC.

The chain employs TRBV19 and TRBJ1-5; weak D call: TRBD1 (6 bases). Trimming stripped 3 bases from V and 4 bases from J, with 13 bases between. Germline values: CDR1 LNHDA, CDR2 SQIVND (reference sequence). The CDR3 extends over 15 amino acids. The CDR3 is CASSIIRGGNQPQHF. As DNA, the CDR3 is TGTGCCAGTAGTATTATCAGGGGCGGTAATCAGCCCCAGCATTTT.

CDR3 amino acids: CASSDSGAEDTQYF. The CDR3 coding sequence is TGTGCCAGCAGTGACTCAGGGGCGGAAGATACGCAGTATTTT. This chain connects TRBV28 to TRBJ2-3; tentative D call: TRBD1 (6 bases). The germline CDR1 and CDR2 sequences are MDHEN and SYDVKM. This CDR3 is 14 amino acids long. V was pared by 5 bases and J by 5 bases, with 14 bases between.

This clone is a singleton in its sample. The V and J genes are TRBV7-6 and TRBJ2-2; D uncertain. The CDR3 is 15 residues long. From germline, CDR1 is SGHVS and CDR2 FNYEAQ. V lost 4 bases to trimming and J lost 7 bases, with 16 bases between them. DNA of the CDR3: TGTGCCAGCAGCTCTACCCGACCAGAGGTCGGGGAGCTGTTTTTT. Residues: CASSSTRPEVGELFF.